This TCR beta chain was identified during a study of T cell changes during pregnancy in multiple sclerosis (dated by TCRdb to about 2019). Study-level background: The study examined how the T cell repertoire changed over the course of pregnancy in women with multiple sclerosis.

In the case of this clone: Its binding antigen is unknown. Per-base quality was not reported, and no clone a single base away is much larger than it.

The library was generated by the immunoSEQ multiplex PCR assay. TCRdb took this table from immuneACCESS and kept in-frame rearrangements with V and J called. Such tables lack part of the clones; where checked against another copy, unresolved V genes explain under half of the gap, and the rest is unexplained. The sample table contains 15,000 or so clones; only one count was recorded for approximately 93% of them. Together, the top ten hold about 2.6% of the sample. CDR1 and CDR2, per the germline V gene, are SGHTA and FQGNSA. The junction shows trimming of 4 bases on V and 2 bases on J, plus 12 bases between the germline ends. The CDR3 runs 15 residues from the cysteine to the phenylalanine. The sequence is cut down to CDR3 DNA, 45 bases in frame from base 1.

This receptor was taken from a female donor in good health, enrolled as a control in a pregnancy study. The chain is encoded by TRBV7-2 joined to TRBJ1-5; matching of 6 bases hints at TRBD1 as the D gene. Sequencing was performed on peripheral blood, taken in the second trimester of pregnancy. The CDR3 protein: CASSSGDGGNQPQHF. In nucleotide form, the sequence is TGTGCCAGCAGCTCAGGGGACGGTGGCAATCAGCCCCAGCATTTT. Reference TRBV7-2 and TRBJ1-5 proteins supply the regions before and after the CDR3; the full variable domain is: GAGVSQSPSNKVTEKGKDVELRCDPISGHTALYWYRQSLGQGLEFLIYFQGNSAPDKSGLPSDRFSAERTGGSVSTLTIQRTQQEDSAVYLCASSSGDGGNQPQHFGDGTRLSIL.